The sequence of this T cell receptor beta chain was determined in a study of cytomegalovirus exposure and HLA in healthy donors. Study outcomes and limitations: In a later analysis, V- and J-gene trimming of beta chains associated with a DCLRE1C missense variant, replicated independently. By a later analysis, the bulk of CMV-associated TCR beta chains appeared HLA-restricted.

This CDR3 is 14 amino acids long. The V end lost 6 bases, the J end lost 2 bases, and 13 bases lay between the germline ends. Germline CDR1 LNHDA, CDR2 SQIVND (reference sequence). For this clone: Its antigen remains unidentified.

It was with 60 Vbeta and 13 Jbeta primers that the PCR ran. Generated by immunoSEQ multiplex PCR, the TCRdb table keeps only in-frame clones and is missing some. This table holds roughly 120,000 clones, less than 85% found once. The source is a man aged 30-40 years in good health and CMV-seronegative. Specimen: PBMCs. This chain joins TRBV19 and TRBJ2-5, with D possibly TRBD1 on 8 matching bases. The CDR3 region is CASRKQGGQETQYF. CDR3 in DNA: TGTGCCAGTAGAAAACAGGGGGGGCAAGAGACCCAGTACTTC.